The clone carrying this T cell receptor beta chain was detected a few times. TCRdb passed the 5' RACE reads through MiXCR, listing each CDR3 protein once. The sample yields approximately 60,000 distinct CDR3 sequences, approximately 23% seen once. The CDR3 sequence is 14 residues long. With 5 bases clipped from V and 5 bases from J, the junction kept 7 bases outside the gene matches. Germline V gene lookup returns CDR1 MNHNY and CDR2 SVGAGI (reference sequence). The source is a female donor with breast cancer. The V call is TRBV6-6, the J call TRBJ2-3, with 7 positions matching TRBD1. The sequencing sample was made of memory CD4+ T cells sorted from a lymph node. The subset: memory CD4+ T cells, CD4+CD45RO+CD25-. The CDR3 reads CASSEDRAVDTQYF. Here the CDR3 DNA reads TGTGCCAGCAGTGAAGACAGGGCGGTAGATACGCAGTATTTT.